The present T cell receptor (beta chain) was sequenced within a study of regulatory T cells in long-lasting Graves disease. Study conclusions and caveats: Owing to a sample size that was small, accuracy may have been reduced.

Researchers made TCR beta libraries by using iRepertoire HTBI primers and running Arm-PCR on CDR3 regions. MiXCR was run by TCRdb on the multiplex PCR reads, yielding one entry per CDR3 protein. The table has some 200,000 distinct CDR3 sequences, less than 20% seen once. Only one count was recorded for this clonotype. Antigen unknown. Time point given: newly diagnosed GD, antithyroid drugs for less than 3 months. Scientists built the TCR library using RNA that was extracted from PBMCs. A further study also used this sample, focusing on T cells in Graves' hyperthyroidism and ophthalmopathy.

The TCR originated in a woman aged 30 to 39 with Graves disease. Here the sequenced sample was peripheral blood mononuclear cells (PBMCs), taken at new diagnosis, from a patient treated with antithyroid drugs.

The CDR3 DNA is TGTGCCAGCAGTTTGGGACTTGGGCCTCTATACAATGAGCAGTTCTTC. This sequence encodes CASSLGLGPLYNEQFF. This chain joins TRBV27 and TRBJ2-1, with TRBD2 as a possible D gene (6 bases). The CDR3 spans 16 residues. Trimming cost V 3 bases and J 4 bases, with 16 bases left between them. Per germline, CDR1 MNHEY and CDR2 SMNVEV (reference sequence).